Only a few counts were recorded for the clone carrying this T cell receptor beta chain. Per individual sample, total RNA of at least 6 micrograms was extracted. The germline V gene has CDR1 SGHTA and CDR2 FQGNSA. The trim removed 6 bases at V and 6 bases at J, leaving 11 bases unmatched. The CDR3 contains 15 residues. The data stem from a study of blood T cells in healthy people across ages. Study-wide context: Researchers report that template switching captured about one barcoded beta molecule per two T cells.

A J-beta primer mix and a sample-barcoded 5' primer were used in a second PCR of about 6 to 12 cycles. A tag from a template-switch adaptor with 12 random nucleotides marked each cDNA molecule. TCRdb re-analysed the 5' RACE reads in MiXCR, keeping a single row per CDR3 protein. The sample carries some 900,000 distinct CDR3 sequences, roughly 43% recorded once. The source material was blood. The receptor was derived from a young man in good health. The chain combines TRBV7-2 with TRBJ2-1, with 7 bases fitting TRBD1. This CDR3 is CASRSPVTGTNEQFF. CDR3 DNA sequence: TGTGCCAGCAGATCACCCGTGACAGGGACCAATGAGCAGTTCTTC. Full variable domain (rest looked up from reference TRBV7-2 and TRBJ2-1): GAGVSQSPSNKVTEKGKDVELRCDPISGHTALYWYRQSLGQGLEFLIYFQGNSAPDKSGLPSDRFSAERTGGSVSTLTIQRTQQEDSAVYLCASRSPVTGTNEQFFGPGTRLTVL.